The rows below give T cell receptor beta chains drawn from one sample of a study of cytomegalovirus exposure and HLA in healthy donors. Produced via immunoSEQ multiplex PCR; TCRdb's table is partial and in-frame only. The repertoire consists of approximately 110,000 clones, with around 75% occurring once and the leading ten covering 1.3%. Specimen: PBMCs. Every receptor here comes from a man aged 35-49 years in good health and CMV-seronegative. Both conserved end residues are part of each CDR3. The D gene is left open where the match is weak. The size field is filled for only some rows; it gives once, few, many or a size class.

CASSQGSGGNTIYF | TGTGCCAGCAGTCAAGGTAGTGGTGGAAACACCATATATTTT | - | - | TRBJ1-3 | TRBV2
CASSIAGGSYEQYF | TGTGCCAGTAGTATAGCAGGGGGGTCCTACGAGCAGTACTTC | - | - | TRBJ2-7 | TRBV19
CASSQDYRGTGDTQYF | TGCGCCAGCAGCCAAGATTACAGGGGGACGGGAGATACGCAGTATTTT | TRBD1 | once | TRBJ2-3 | TRBV4-3
CASSQDRWRLSYEQYF | TGCGCCAGCAGCCAAGATAGGTGGCGGCTATCCTACGAGCAGTACTTC | - | - | TRBJ2-7 | TRBV4-3
CASSPPFAGTGELFF | TGTGCCAGCAGTCCCCCCTTCGCGGGCACCGGGGAGCTGTTTTTT | - | once | TRBJ2-2 | TRBV28
CASSHREDGNTIYF | TGTGCCAGCAGCCACCGGGAGGACGGAAACACCATATATTTT | - | - | TRBJ1-3 | TRBV7-9
CSVAPGQASNEQYF | TGCAGCGTTGCACCGGGACAGGCCTCCAACGAGCAGTACTTC | TRBD1 | - | TRBJ2-7 | TRBV29-1
CASSDWARQTLLFF | TGTGCCAGCAGTGACTGGGCCAGACAGACACTTCTGTTTTTT | - | few | TRBJ1-4 | TRBV25-1
CASSMTSMNTEAFF | TGTGCCAGTAGTATGACATCTATGAACACTGAAGCTTTCTTT | - | - | TRBJ1-1 | TRBV19
CASSGTVTIRDEQYF | TGCGCCAGCAGTGGGACAGTAACGATACGGGACGAGCAGTACTTC | - | - | TRBJ2-7 | TRBV10-2
CASSQPGQRYEQYF | TGCGCCAGCAGCCAACCGGGACAGAGATACGAGCAGTACTTC | TRBD1 | few | TRBJ2-7 | TRBV4-1
CASSPHRGTTGTEAFF | TGTGCCAGCAGCCCACATCGAGGCACGACGGGGACTGAAGCTTTCTTT | - | - | TRBJ1-1 | TRBV7-8
CASRAQGPNQPQHF | TGTGCCAGCAGGGCACAGGGGCCCAATCAGCCCCAGCATTTT | TRBD1 | few | TRBJ1-5 | TRBV6-6
CASSSGDRGVLNTEAFF | TGTGCCAGCAGCTCCGGAGACAGGGGAGTACTGAACACTGAAGCTTTCTTT | TRBD1 | - | TRBJ1-1 | TRBV7-9
CASSRTWASGSNTGELFF | TGTGCCAGCAGCCGTACTTGGGCTAGCGGGTCGAACACCGGGGAGCTGTTTTTT | TRBD2 | - | TRBJ2-2 | TRBV4-2
CASSPPGTGNKLFF | TGTGCCAGCAGTCCGCCCGGGACAGGGAACAAACTGTTTTTT | TRBD1 | - | TRBJ1-4 | TRBV27
CASSEAASSYNEQFF | TGCGCCAGCAGCGAGGCAGCGAGCTCCTACAATGAGCAGTTCTTC | - | - | TRBJ2-1 | TRBV5-1
CASSPPVGHNEQFF | TGTGCCAGCTCACCCCCAGTGGGCCACAATGAGCAGTTCTTC | - | - | TRBJ2-1 | TRBV18
CASSAGTDYEQYF | TGTGCCAGTAGTGCTGGGACAGATTACGAGCAGTACTTC | TRBD1 | - | TRBJ2-7 | TRBV19
CASSSVDRVYGYTF | TGTGCCAGCAGTTCCGTCGACAGGGTTTACGGCTACACCTTC | TRBD1 | once | TRBJ1-2 | TRBV28
CASSLRTGGESEQYF | TGTGCCAGCAGCCTCAGGACAGGGGGCGAGTCAGAGCAGTACTTC | TRBD1 | - | TRBJ2-7 | TRBV7-9
CASSESTGERVTEAFF | TGCGCCAGCAGTGAGTCGACGGGGGAGCGGGTCACTGAAGCTTTCTTT | - | - | TRBJ1-1 | TRBV10-1
CASSERRTDTYEQYF | TGTGCCAGCAGTGAGAGGAGGACGGATACCTACGAGCAGTACTTC | - | - | TRBJ2-7 | TRBV6-1
CASSQAGDGYNEQFF | TGCGCCAGCAGCCAAGCCGGGGATGGTTACAATGAGCAGTTCTTC | - | - | TRBJ2-1 | TRBV4-1